This TCR beta chain originates from a study of blood T cells in healthy people across ages. With a J-beta primer mix and a sample-barcoded 5' primer, a second PCR ran roughly 6 to 12 cycles. With 12 random nucleotides, a template-switch adaptor tagged each individual cDNA molecule. TCRdb re-analysed the 5' RACE reads in MiXCR, keeping a single row per CDR3 protein. The data show about 1.8 million distinct CDR3 sequences, about 50% seen once. CDR3 length equals 15 residues. Trimming left V 2 bases short and J 0 bases short, with 10 bases between. The V gene's germline CDR1 is MDHEN and CDR2 SYDVKM. This TCR derives from a woman aged 40-49 years in good health. Sequencing was done on a sample of blood. The chain employs TRBV28 and TRBJ1-2; unclear D gene. CDR3 coding DNA: TGTGCCAGCAGTTTAGGGTCCGCTGCTAACTATGGCTACACCTTC. This codes for CASSLGSAANYGYTF.